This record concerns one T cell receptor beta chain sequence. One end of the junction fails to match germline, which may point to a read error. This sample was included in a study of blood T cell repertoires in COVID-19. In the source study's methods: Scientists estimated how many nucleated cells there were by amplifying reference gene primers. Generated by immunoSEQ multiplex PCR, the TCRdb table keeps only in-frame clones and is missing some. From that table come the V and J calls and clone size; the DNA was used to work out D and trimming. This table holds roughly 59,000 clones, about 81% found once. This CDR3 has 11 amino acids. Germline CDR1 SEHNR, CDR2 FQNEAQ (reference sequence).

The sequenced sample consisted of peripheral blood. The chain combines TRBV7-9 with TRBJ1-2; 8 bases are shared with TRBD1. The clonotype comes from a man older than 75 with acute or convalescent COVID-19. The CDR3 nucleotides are TGTGCCAGCAGCTCCACGGACAGGGACCACTTC. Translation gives CASSSTDRDHF.